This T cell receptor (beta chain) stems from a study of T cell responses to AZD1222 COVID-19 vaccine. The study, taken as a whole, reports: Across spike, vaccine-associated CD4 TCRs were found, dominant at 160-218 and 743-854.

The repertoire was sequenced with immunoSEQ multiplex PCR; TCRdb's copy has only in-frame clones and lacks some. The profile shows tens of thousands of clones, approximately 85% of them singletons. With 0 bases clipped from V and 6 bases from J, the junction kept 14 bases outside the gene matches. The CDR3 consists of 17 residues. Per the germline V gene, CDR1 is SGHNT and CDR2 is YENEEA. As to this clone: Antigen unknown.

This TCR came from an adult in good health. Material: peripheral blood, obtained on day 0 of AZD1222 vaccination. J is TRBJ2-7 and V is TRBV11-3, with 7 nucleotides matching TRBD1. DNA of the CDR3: TGTGCCAGCAGCTTAGAGACGGCAGGGGGTACCCTTGGCGAGCAGTACTTC. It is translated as CASSLETAGGTLGEQYF.